What follows describes a single TCR beta chain. Its antigen is unknown. Treatment was busulfan-fludarabine conditioning, a marrow graft, and cyclophosphamide on days +3 and +4. Clones were read by immunoSEQ multiplex PCR, and TCRdb kept only the in-frame ones, dropping some. The sample holds some 20,000 clones, about nine tenths seen once. This record comes from a study of T cells after posttransplantation cyclophosphamide. Study-wide results and limits: Recipient CMV seropositivity and CMV reactivation strongly tracked TRB clonality. Later post-transplant blood repertoires were often dominated by donor CD8+ memory clones. TRB overlap between skin or GI tissue T cells and blood was limited.

The CDR3 covers 14 residues. From germline, CDR1 is MNHEY and CDR2 SMNVEV (reference sequence). V gave up 4 bases and J gave up 3 bases, with 13 bases separating them. The chain uses TRBV27 and TRBJ2-7; weak D call: TRBD1 (6 bases). The specimen was PBMCs, collected after allogeneic stem cell transplant with posttransplant cyclophosphamide. This TCR came from a female patient aged 40-49 years who received an allogeneic stem cell transplant from a related donor, was CMV-positive, and had no GVHD. A share of the T cells may be of graft donor origin. The CDR3 sequence is CASSWPRGFYEQYF. The DNA for the CDR3 is TGTGCCAGCAGTTGGCCCAGGGGTTTCTACGAGCAGTACTTC.